The 22 T cell receptor beta chains below come from one sample, sequenced in a study of blood T cell repertoires in COVID-19. Assay: immunoSEQ multiplex PCR; the TCRdb copy retains only in-frame clones and omits some. The sample has about 240,000 clones; less than 90% are singletons. Sequenced sample: peripheral blood. All receptors derive from a man aged 55 to 70 with acute or convalescent COVID-19.

V usage is TRBV30 and J usage is TRBJ1-4, with D possibly TRBD1 on 5 matching bases. This CDR3 has 13 residues. Trimming cost V 8 bases and J 5 bases, with 15 bases left between them. Germline V gene sequence: CDR1 GTSNPN, CDR2 SVGIG (reference sequence). The CDR3 loop reads CALFGAGNEKLFF. The CDR3 DNA reads TGTGCCCTCTTTGGGGCGGGGAATGAAAAACTGTTTTTT.

This clone has a handful of counts. This chain uses TRBV28 with TRBJ2-2; weak D call: TRBD1 (6 bases). With 8 bases removed from V and 4 bases from J, the gap between germline ends came to 20 bases. Germline V gives CDR1 MDHEN, CDR2 SYDVKM. The length of the CDR3 is 16 residues. The CDR3 region is CASSGAERGGTGELFF. As DNA, the CDR3 is TGTGCCAGCTCAGGGGCAGAAAGGGGTGGCACCGGGGAGCTGTTTTTT.

The rearrangement links TRBV6-5 to TRBJ1-5, with TRBD1 identical over 10 bases. Germline V gene data show CDR1 as MNHEY and CDR2 as SVGAGI. This CDR3 has 13 amino acids. Germline trimming cut 7 bases from V and 11 bases from J; bases unmatched to any gene: 8. This CDR3 is CASNLGQGGTQHF. The DNA for the CDR3 is TGTGCCAGCAACCTCGGACAGGGGGGGACCCAGCATTTT.

This clone was counted a few times. J is TRBJ1-1 and V is TRBV5-4; TRBD1 might be the D (5 bases). Germline CDR1 and CDR2: SGHNT and YYREEE (reference sequence). CDR3 length equals 16 residues. V shed 0 bases and J shed 4 bases, with 16 bases lying between them. The DNA for the CDR3 is TGTGCCAGCAGCTTGGGGAGGGGCCCAGGGAGCACTGAAGCTTTCTTT. Its protein product is CASSLGRGPGSTEAFF.

The chain uses TRBV28 and TRBJ2-7; TRBD1 aligns across 10 bases. This CDR3 region has 15 residues. With 3 bases clipped from V and 6 bases from J, the junction kept 8 bases outside the gene matches. CDR1 is MDHEN, CDR2 SYDVKM, per germline. CDR3: CASSFLRQGASEQYF. CDR3 in DNA: TGTGCCAGCAGTTTCCTCAGACAGGGGGCGTCCGAGCAGTACTTC.

The V call is TRBV5-1, the J call TRBJ2-1, with D perhaps matching TRBD1 (6 bases). CDR1 is SGHRS and CDR2 is YFSETQ in the germline V gene. Trimming shortened V by 0 bases and J by 6 bases, and 13 bases separated the two germline ends. This CDR3 is built from 15 residues. The CDR3 nucleotides read TGCGCCAGCAGCTTGGCAGGGGCTATGGTCAATGAGCAGTTCTTC. Protein product: CASSLAGAMVNEQFF.

The gene calls are TRBV28 and TRBJ2-1; D is unresolved. Per germline, CDR1 MDHEN and CDR2 SYDVKM. The CDR3 has 10 amino acids. Trimming took off 6 bases at V and 5 bases at J, with 2 bases between the two ends. The CDR3 here is CASSNNEQFF. CDR3 in DNA: TGTGCCAGCAGCAACAATGAGCAGTTCTTC.

This chain uses TRBV10-3 with TRBJ1-6; TRBD1 aligns across 9 bases. There are 15 residues in the CDR3. J was trimmed by 6 bases and V by 7 bases; bases with no gene match: 7. Germline V CDR1 and CDR2: ENHRY, SYGVKD. CDR3 amino acids: CAITSLGQGNSPLHF. CDR3 nucleotides: TGTGCCATCACCTCCCTGGGACAGGGTAATTCACCCCTCCACTTT.

V gene TRBV6-6 combines with J gene TRBJ2-3; TRBD2 matches 12 bases. Germline assignment: CDR1 MNHNY and CDR2 SVGAGI (reference sequence). V lost 7 bases, J lost 5 bases, and 7 bases stayed unmatched. The CDR3 length is 15 residues. CDR3 sequence: CASTSSTSGRDTQYF. The CDR3, as DNA: TGTGCCAGCACTTCTTCGACTAGCGGGAGAGATACGCAGTATTTT.

This sequence joins TRBV5-1 and TRBJ2-7, with 8 bases aligning to TRBD1. The germline CDR1 and CDR2 sequences are SGHRS and YFSETQ. The CDR3 has 15 amino acids. V was pared by 3 bases and J by 2 bases, with 7 bases of the junction left unmatched. The CDR3 DNA sequence: TGCGCCAGCAGCTCATCCGGGACAGGACCCTACGAGCAGTACTTC. The encoded protein is CASSSSGTGPYEQYF.

This chain joins TRBV7-3 and TRBJ1-6, with a tentative D call TRBD1 (5 bases). The length of the CDR3 is 15 residues. The V end lost 2 bases, the J end lost 6 bases, and 11 bases lay between the germline ends. CDR1 and CDR2 from the germline V gene are SGHTA and FQGTGA. DNA of the CDR3: TGTGCCAGCAGCTTAGTGGCAGGGTCTAATTCACCCCTCCACTTT. This gives the protein CASSLVAGSNSPLHF.

Turning to this clone: Other DNA sequences from this sample encode an identical CDR3 as well. The gene calls are TRBV28 and TRBJ2-7; TRBD1 matches 8 bases. This CDR3 comprises 13 residues. V lost 6 bases to trimming and J lost 2 bases; unmatched junction nucleotides: 3. Germline V lookup: CDR1 MDHEN, CDR2 SYDVKM. DNA for the CDR3: TGTGCCAGCAGCCGGGACAGGACCTACGAGCAGTACTTC. Its protein is CASSRDRTYEQYF.

The genes are TRBV4-3 and TRBJ1-2, with D tentatively TRBD1 (6 bases). Looked up from germline, CDR1 is LGHNA and CDR2 is YSLEER. The CDR3 is made up of 16 amino acids. V was clipped by 0 bases and J by 8 bases, with 19 bases between them. CDR3 in amino acids: CASSQDGLARGEGYTF. CDR3 sequence (DNA): TGCGCCAGCAGCCAAGATGGATTGGCCAGGGGTGAAGGCTACACCTTC.

The chain carries TRBV6-1 and TRBJ1-2; D may be TRBD1 (5 bases). Germline CDR1 MNHNS, CDR2 SASEGT. Trimming left V 2 bases short and J 3 bases short, with 7 bases between. The CDR3 is 13 amino acids. The CDR3 DNA follows: TGTGCCAGCAGTGAACTGACAGACTATGGCTACACCTTC. Its protein is CASSELTDYGYTF.

The chain joins TRBV18 to TRBJ1-5; D is undetermined. The CDR3 is 15 amino acids. The germline CDR1 and CDR2 sequences are KGHSH and LQKENI. Trimming took off 2 bases at V and 5 bases at J, with 13 bases between the two ends. DNA of the CDR3: TGTGCCAGCTCACCATCTTCGGGAAATGATCAGCCCCAGCATTTT. It encodes CASSPSSGNDQPQHF.

This clone was observed once. The rearrangement uses TRBV27 and TRBJ2-1; a weak D match, TRBD2 (6 bases). The CDR3 contains 16 residues. Germline CDR1 and CDR2: MNHEY and SMNVEV (reference sequence). V shed 6 bases and J shed 8 bases, with 23 bases lying between them. The CDR3 coding sequence is TGTGCCAGCAGCGCTCGGGGGTTTTCTCCGTCCCATGAGCAGTTCTTC. This sequence encodes CASSARGFSPSHEQFF.

The chain is built from TRBV5-1 and TRBJ2-3, with 14 bases that match TRBD2. The V and J ends lost 6 bases and 8 bases, in that order; junction bases with no gene match: 14. Per germline, CDR1 SGHRS and CDR2 YFSETQ. The length of the CDR3 is 17 residues. CDR3: CASIPGLAGVSDGTQYF. CDR3 nucleotide sequence: TGCGCCAGCATTCCGGGACTAGCGGGAGTAAGCGACGGTACGCAGTATTTT.

The rearrangement uses TRBV28 and TRBJ2-1, with 10 nucleotides matching TRBD2. The ends lost 2 bases at V and 3 bases at J; junction bases unmatched: 7. This CDR3 has 17 amino acids. Germline assignment: CDR1 MDHEN and CDR2 SYDVKM. The CDR3 nucleotides read TGTGCCAGCAGTTTAATAGCAGCGGGAGGGGACTACAATGAGCAGTTCTTC. Amino acids: CASSLIAAGGDYNEQFF.

This CDR3 is CASKSGVSGVYEQYF. The CDR3 DNA is TGTGCCAGCAAGTCGGGAGTATCCGGGGTCTACGAGCAGTACTTC. This chain connects TRBV11-2 to TRBJ2-7, with D perhaps matching TRBD2 (6 bases). Germline CDR1 and CDR2: SGHAT and FQNNGV. The CDR3 consists of 15 residues. Trimming took off 7 bases at V and 3 bases at J, with 19 bases between the two ends.

The V gene is TRBV7-2, the J gene TRBJ1-4; D gene ambiguous. V shed 4 bases and J shed 8 bases, with 17 bases lying between them. This CDR3 has 15 residues. Germline V gives CDR1 SGHTA, CDR2 FQGNSA. CDR3 bases: TGTGCCAGCAGCTCAAGCCTAGACGGAGACGAAAAACTGTTTTTT. This gives the protein CASSSSLDGDEKLFF.

The genes are TRBV3-1 (or the pseudogene TRBV3-2) and TRBJ2-3; tentatively, D is TRBD2 (6 bases). The germline CDR1 and CDR2 sequences are LGHDT and YNNKEL (reference sequence). The CDR3 sequence is 15 residues long. The germline V and J ends were trimmed by 3 bases and 0 bases, with 10 bases remaining between them. CDR3 DNA sequence: TGTGCCAGCAGCCAGTGGGAGGCCAGCACAGATACGCAGTATTTT. Protein product: CASSQWEASTDTQYF.

The gene calls are TRBV7-2 and TRBJ1-1; D is unresolved. Per germline, CDR1 SGHTA and CDR2 FQGNSA. V dropped 8 bases and J dropped 10 bases, with 5 bases sitting between them. This CDR3 is 8 amino acids long. CDR3 region: CASPRAFF. The CDR3 bases are TGTGCCAGCCCCCGAGCTTTCTTT.